Each of the 27 T cell receptor beta chains below was sequenced from the same sample in a study of blood T cell repertoires in COVID-19. The assay was immunoSEQ multiplex PCR, and TCRdb's table has in-frame clones only and misses some. Found here are 120,000 to 150,000 clones, roughly 81% of them singletons; the top ten hold about 8%. Specimen: peripheral blood. The source of these receptors is a human donor with acute or convalescent COVID-19. The donor label of this sample is uncertain.

The chain couples TRBV7-8 to TRBJ2-7, with a tentative D call TRBD1 (5 bases). V dropped 6 bases and J dropped 4 bases, with 19 bases sitting between them. This CDR3 has 15 amino acids. The germline CDR1 and CDR2 sequences are SGHVS and FQNEAQ. The CDR3 nucleotides are TGTGCCAGCAGGCCAACAGGACCTCTACTATACGAGCAGTACTTC. Its translation is CASRPTGPLLYEQYF.

To note about this clone: Just one base apart from a much larger clone, this may be a read error. CDR3 residues: CASSKTGLSNQPQHF. The CDR3 bases are TGTGCCAGCAGTAAGACAGGGCTTAGCAATCAGCCCCAGCATTTT. This chain uses TRBV6-5 with TRBJ1-5; 7 positions match TRBD1. The germline CDR1 and CDR2 sequences are MNHEY and SVGAGI. The V gene end was trimmed by 5 bases and the J gene end by 0 bases; junction bases not matched to a gene: 4. The CDR3 spans 15 residues.

V is TRBV9 and J is TRBJ2-2, with D possibly being TRBD1 (5 bases). The germline V gene has CDR1 SGDLS and CDR2 YYNGEE. The V and J ends lost 4 bases and 4 bases respectively, with 11 bases between them. The CDR3 sequence is 14 residues long. CDR3 protein: CASSPQRGTGELFF. CDR3 sequence (DNA): TGTGCCAGCAGCCCACAAAGGGGCACCGGGGAGCTGTTTTTT.

The chain uses TRBV5-6 and TRBJ2-7; the match to TRBD2 covers 9 bases. The CDR3 is 13 amino acids. Germline CDR1 reads SGHDT; CDR2 reads YYEEEE. V trimming: 5 bases; J trimming: 5 bases; junction bases outside the gene matches: 5. The CDR3 coding sequence is TGTGCCAGCAGACGCGGGGGGGCCAACGAGCAGTACGTC. The encoded protein is CASRRGGANEQYV.

V and J are TRBV6-5 and TRBJ2-1; the D gene is possibly TRBD1 (6 bases). Germline V lookup: CDR1 MNHEY, CDR2 SVGAGI. With 6 bases removed from V and 6 bases from J, the gap between germline ends came to 12 bases. CDR3 length equals 13 residues. DNA of the CDR3: TGTGCCAGCAGCTGGACAGTCACCAATGAGCAGTTCTTC. Amino acids: CASSWTVTNEQFF.

This rearrangement joins TRBV7-8 to TRBJ1-6; TRBD1 is a possible D gene (6 bases). V was pared by 6 bases and J by 8 bases, with 17 bases between. The length of the CDR3 is 15 residues. CDR1 and CDR2 (germline): SGHVS, FQNEAQ. CDR3 bases: TGTGCCAGCAGATCCAGGGGTCCGGTTGATTCACCCCTCCACTTT. As protein: CASRSRGPVDSPLHF.

V is TRBV29-1 and J is TRBJ1-1, with D possibly matching TRBD1 (6 bases). This CDR3 comprises 13 residues. Germline CDR1 and CDR2: SQVTM and ANQGSEA. The ends were cut back, 1 base at V and 6 bases at J, with 12 bases in the middle. As DNA, the CDR3 is TGCAGCGTTGAAGTTGGGGGCTGGGCTGAAGCTTTCTTT. This codes for CSVEVGGWAEAFF.

This chain links TRBV14 with TRBJ1-1; a weak D match, TRBD1 (5 bases). V was cut by 1 base and J by 1 base, with 13 bases left in between. This CDR3 contains 16 residues. The germline gives CDR1 SGHDN, CDR2 FVKESK. CDR3 in DNA: TGTGCCAGCAGCCAAGGTCCGGGGGGGGAGAACACTGAAGCTTTCTTT. Amino acids: CASSQGPGGENTEAFF. Looking up the rest from reference TRBV14 and TRBJ1-1 gives the full variable domain: EAGVTQFPSHSVIEKGQTVTLRCDPISGHDNLYWYRRVMGKEIKFLLHFVKESKQDESGMPNNRFLAERTGGTYSTLKVQPAELEDSGVYFCASSQGPGGENTEAFFGQGTRLTVV.

CDR3 loop: CASGGAGTEAFF. The DNA of the CDR3 is TGTGCCAGCGGGGGGGCGGGCACTGAAGCTTTCTTT. The chain links TRBV9 to TRBJ1-1, with D maybe TRBD1 (6 bases). Germline CDR1 and CDR2: SGDLS and YYNGEE. Between the trimmed V and J ends, which lost 7 bases and 4 bases, there was a span of 11 bases. The CDR3 runs 12 residues.

The CDR3 DNA reads TGTGCCAGCAGCCCCGGCCTCGGGACACACTACGAGCAGTACTTC. It specifies CASSPGLGTHYEQYF. This rearrangement joins TRBV11-3 to TRBJ2-7; the D gene is possibly TRBD1 (6 bases). CDR3 length equals 15 residues. Trimming cost V 5 bases and J 3 bases, with 17 bases left between them. The germline gives CDR1 SGHNT, CDR2 YENEEA.

The chain recombines TRBV7-9 with TRBJ1-1; D is ambiguous. The CDR3 totals 15 residues. Germline values: CDR1 SEHNR, CDR2 FQNEAQ (reference sequence). Trimming cost V 2 bases and J 0 bases, with 10 bases left between them. CDR3 nucleotides: TGTGCCAGCAGCTTATTGACTGCCATGAACACTGAAGCTTTCTTT. It codes for CASSLLTAMNTEAFF.

The V gene is TRBV10-1, the J gene TRBJ2-3; D ambiguous. The CDR3 is made up of 12 amino acids. Germline CDR1 and CDR2: WNHNN and SYGVQD (reference sequence). V was trimmed by 9 bases and J by 0 bases, leaving 7 bases between them. CDR3 bases: TGCGCCAGGAACAGTAGCACAGATACGCAGTATTTT. This gives the protein CARNSSTDTQYF.

V is TRBV6-2 or TRBV6-3 and J is TRBJ2-5; D perhaps matches TRBD2 (6 bases). This CDR3 has 17 amino acids. Deletions cut 2 bases from V and 3 bases from J, with 19 bases between. Germline CDR1 is MNHEY and CDR2 is SVGEGT. The CDR3 protein is CASSYQGAGTEEETQYF. The CDR3 DNA reads as TGTGCCAGCAGTTACCAAGGTGCCGGGACTGAGGAAGAGACCCAGTACTTC.

V is TRBV13 and J is TRBJ2-1; perhaps TRBD1 as D (6 bases). The CDR3 runs to 12 residues. Trimming removed 2 bases at V and 7 bases at J, with 6 bases between. Germline V gene lookup returns CDR1 PRHDT and CDR2 FYEKMQ (reference sequence). For the CDR3, the DNA is TGTGCCAGCAGCTTAAGGGGGAATGAGCAGTTCTTC. Its protein is CASSLRGNEQFF.

This clone was recorded a few times. The CDR3 DNA follows: TGTGCCAGCAGCGGGACTAGGGAATTCCACGAGCAGTACTTC. Translating gives CASSGTREFHEQYF. This rearrangement joins TRBV2 to TRBJ2-7; TRBD2 matches at 8 bases. The CDR3 is 14 amino acids. The J segment lost 5 bases and the V segment lost 6 bases, leaving 9 bases of the junction unmatched. In germline, CDR1 is SNHLY, CDR2 FYNNEI.

This rearrangement joins TRBV9 to TRBJ1-1; 9 bases align to TRBD1. J was trimmed by 4 bases and V by 0 bases; bases with no gene match: 4. The V gene's germline CDR1 is SGDLS and CDR2 YYNGEE. The CDR3 sequence is 15 residues long. CDR3: CASSVGQGEATEAFF. DNA of the CDR3: TGTGCCAGCAGCGTAGGACAGGGGGAGGCCACTGAAGCTTTCTTT.

The chain carries TRBV5-4 and TRBJ2-5; 8 nucleotides line up with TRBD1. There are 15 residues in the CDR3. Trimming cost V 4 bases and J 5 bases; bases outside gene matches: 10. In germline, CDR1 is SGHNT, CDR2 YYREEE (reference sequence). This CDR3 reads CASSPLGTGIETQYF. CDR3 DNA: TGTGCCAGCAGCCCACTTGGGACAGGAATTGAGACCCAGTACTTC.

This sequence joins TRBV18 and TRBJ1-1; D is undetermined. Trimming took 2 bases from V and 1 from J, leaving 8 bases between them. The CDR3 extends over 14 amino acids. Germline V lookup: CDR1 KGHSH, CDR2 LQKENI. The DNA of the CDR3 is TGTGCCAGCTCACCAAAGGAGTCGAACACTGAAGCTTTCTTT. Translating it yields CASSPKESNTEAFF.

This chain connects TRBV25-1 to TRBJ1-3, with D uncertain. The V gene lost 4 bases and the J gene lost 2 bases, with 3 bases spanning the gap. CDR3 length: 12 residues. Germline V gene data show CDR1 as MGHDK and CDR2 as SYGVNS. CDR3 residues: CASSGAGNTIYF. CDR3 DNA: TGTGCCAGCAGTGGAGCTGGAAACACCATATATTTT.

V usage is TRBV2 and J usage is TRBJ1-1; 7 bases map to TRBD1. Germline values: CDR1 SNHLY, CDR2 FYNNEI. The CDR3 extends over 14 amino acids. The ends lost 5 bases at V and 12 bases at J; junction bases unmatched: 15. The CDR3 is CASSPEGGRGKSFF. The CDR3 DNA follows: TGTGCCAGCAGTCCCGAGGGGGGCAGGGGGAAATCTTTCTTT. Drawing the rest from reference TRBV2 and TRBJ1-1, the complete variable domain is EPEVTQTPSHQVTQMGQEVILRCVPISNHLYFYWYRQILGQKVEFLVSFYNNEISEKSEIFDDQFSVERPDGSNFTLKIRSTKLEDSAMYFCASSPEGGRGKSFFGQGTRLTVV.

J is TRBJ1-1 and V is TRBV5-1, with TRBD1 matching over 9 bases. CDR3 size: 16 residues. Germline V gene data show CDR1 as SGHRS and CDR2 as YFSETQ. The J segment lost 4 bases and the V segment lost 0 bases, leaving 7 bases of the junction unmatched. The CDR3 nucleotides read TGCGCCAGCAGCTTGGGAGACTGGGACAGGGTCACTGAAGCTTTCTTT. It codes for CASSLGDWDRVTEAFF.

The chain joins TRBV7-9 to TRBJ1-5; the D is unclear. The CDR3 length is 13 residues. CDR1 is SEHNR, CDR2 FQNEAQ, per germline (reference sequence). V lost 1 base and J lost 10, with 11 bases in between. The CDR3 nucleotides are TGTGCCAGCAGCTTAGTTGCGGGATCACCCCAGCATTTT. It is translated as CASSLVAGSPQHF.

This clone was recorded only once. V and J are TRBV7-9 and TRBJ1-3; possible D gene TRBD1, 5 bases. This CDR3 is built from 17 residues. V was pared by 0 bases and J by 0 bases, with 12 bases between. CDR1 SEHNR and CDR2 FQNEAQ come from the germline V gene (reference sequence). The CDR3 DNA follows: TGTGCCAGCAGCTTAGCGGGGGGACGGAGCTCTGGAAACACCATATATTTT. Its translation is CASSLAGGRSSGNTIYF.

The chain's CDR3 is CASSLAGGAPYEQYV. Written as DNA, the CDR3 is TGTGCCAGCAGCTTGGCCGGGGGGGCTCCCTACGAGCAGTACGTC. The chain uses TRBV5-5 and TRBJ2-7; TRBD2 matches at 8 bases. CDR1 SGHKS and CDR2 YYEKEE come from the germline V gene (reference sequence). J was trimmed by 2 bases and V by 0 bases; bases with no gene match: 4. This CDR3 contains 15 residues.

The rearrangement joins TRBV6-5 to TRBJ1-1; 8 positions match TRBD1. J was trimmed by 7 bases and V by 5 bases; bases with no gene match: 3. The germline V gene has CDR1 MNHEY and CDR2 SVGAGI. The CDR3 spans 12 residues. The CDR3 protein is CASSRQGFEAFF. The CDR3 DNA follows: TGTGCCAGCAGTCGACAGGGGTTTGAAGCTTTCTTT.

The chain uses TRBV18 and TRBJ1-2, with a weak D call TRBD1 (5 bases). This CDR3 is built from 16 residues. From germline, CDR1 is KGHSH and CDR2 LQKENI. The V gene lost 3 bases and the J gene lost 0 bases, with 14 bases spanning the gap. The CDR3 reads CASSPGQRQSNYGYTF. The CDR3 DNA is TGTGCCAGCTCACCGGGGCAACGACAATCTAACTATGGCTACACCTTC. Full variable domain (rest looked up from reference TRBV18 and TRBJ1-2): NAGVMQNPRHLVRRRGQEARLRCSPMKGHSHVYWYRQLPEEGLKFMVYLQKENIIDESGMPKERFSAEFPKEGPSILRIQQVVRGDSAAYFCASSPGQRQSNYGYTFGSGTRLTVV.

The chain links TRBV24-1 to TRBJ2-2, with D maybe TRBD2 (5 bases). V gave up 5 bases and J gave up 3 bases, with 15 bases separating them. The CDR3 runs 16 residues. Germline V gives CDR1 KGHDR, CDR2 SFDVKD. CDR3 protein: CATSAGGSTHTGELFF. Here the CDR3 DNA reads TGTGCCACCAGTGCGGGCGGGTCGACCCACACCGGGGAGCTGTTTTTT.